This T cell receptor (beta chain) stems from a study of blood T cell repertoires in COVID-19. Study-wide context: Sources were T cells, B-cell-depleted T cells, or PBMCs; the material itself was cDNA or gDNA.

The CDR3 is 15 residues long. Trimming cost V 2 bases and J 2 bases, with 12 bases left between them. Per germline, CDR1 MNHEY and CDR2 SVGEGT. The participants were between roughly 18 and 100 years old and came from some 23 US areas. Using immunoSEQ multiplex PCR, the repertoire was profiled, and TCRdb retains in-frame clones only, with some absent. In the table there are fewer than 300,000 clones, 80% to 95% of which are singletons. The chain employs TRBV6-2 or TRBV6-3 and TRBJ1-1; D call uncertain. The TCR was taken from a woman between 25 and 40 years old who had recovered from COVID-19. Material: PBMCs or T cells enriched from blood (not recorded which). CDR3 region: CASSYGGTANTEAFF. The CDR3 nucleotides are TGTGCCAGCAGTTACGGTGGCACAGCAAACACTGAAGCTTTCTTT.